The present T cell receptor beta chain was sequenced within a study of cytomegalovirus exposure and HLA in healthy donors. As for the study in general: Both the 120 or so validation repertoires and the approximately 640 first-cohort repertoires used the same platform, as reported by a later analysis. Study-wide results and caveats: The authors listed 164 TCR beta chains as cytomegalovirus-associated. While the bulk of TCR sequences proved rare, some public TCRs turned up in many donors.

With respect to this clone: The target antigen is unknown.

This table comes from immunoSEQ multiplex PCR, and its TCRdb copy is limited to in-frame clones, with some not included. The table includes 300,000 to 400,000 clones, approximately 90% detected once. The V gene's germline CDR1 is SNHLY and CDR2 FYNNEI. CDR3 length equals 14 residues. The trim removed 7 bases at V and 6 bases at J, leaving 3 bases unmatched. This sequence originates from a young woman in good health and CMV-seronegative. This chain uses TRBV2 with TRBJ2-2; 12 bases map to TRBD2. Sequencing input: PBMCs. CDR3 amino acids: CASTTSGSPGELFF. The CDR3 region has the DNA TGTGCCAGCACGACTAGCGGGAGTCCCGGGGAGCTGTTTTTT.